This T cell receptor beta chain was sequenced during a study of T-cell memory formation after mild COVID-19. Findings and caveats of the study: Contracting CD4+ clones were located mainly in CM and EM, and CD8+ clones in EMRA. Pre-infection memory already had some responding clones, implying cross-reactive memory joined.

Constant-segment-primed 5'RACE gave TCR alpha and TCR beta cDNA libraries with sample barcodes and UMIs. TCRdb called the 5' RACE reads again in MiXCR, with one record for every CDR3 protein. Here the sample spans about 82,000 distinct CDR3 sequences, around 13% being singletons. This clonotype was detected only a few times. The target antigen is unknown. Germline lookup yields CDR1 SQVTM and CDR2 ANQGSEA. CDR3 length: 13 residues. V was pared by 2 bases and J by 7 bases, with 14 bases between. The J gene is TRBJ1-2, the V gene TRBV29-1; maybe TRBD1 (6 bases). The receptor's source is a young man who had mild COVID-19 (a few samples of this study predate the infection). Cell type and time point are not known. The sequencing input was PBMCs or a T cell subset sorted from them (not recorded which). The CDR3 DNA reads TGCAGCGTTGAATGGGGGGGCGCGTTTGGCTACACCTTC. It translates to CSVEWGGAFGYTF.